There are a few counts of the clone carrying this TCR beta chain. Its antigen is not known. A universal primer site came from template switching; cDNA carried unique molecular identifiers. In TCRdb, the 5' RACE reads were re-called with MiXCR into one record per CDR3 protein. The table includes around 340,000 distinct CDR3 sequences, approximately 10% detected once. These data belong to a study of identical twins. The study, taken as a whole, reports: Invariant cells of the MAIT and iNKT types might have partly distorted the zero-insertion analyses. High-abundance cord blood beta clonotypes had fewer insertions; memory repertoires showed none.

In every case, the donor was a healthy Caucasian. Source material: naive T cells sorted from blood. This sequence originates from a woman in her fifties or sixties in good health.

The CDR3 sequence: CASSDPGLAGARETQYF. For the CDR3, the DNA is TGCGCCAGCAGTGATCCCGGACTAGCGGGAGCCCGGGAGACGCAGTATTTT. This chain uses TRBV10-1 with TRBJ2-3; TRBD2 matches 13 bases. This CDR3 has 17 amino acids. CDR1 and CDR2 from the germline V gene are WNHNN and SYGVQD (reference sequence). Germline trimming cut 3 bases from V and 9 bases from J; bases unmatched to any gene: 12.